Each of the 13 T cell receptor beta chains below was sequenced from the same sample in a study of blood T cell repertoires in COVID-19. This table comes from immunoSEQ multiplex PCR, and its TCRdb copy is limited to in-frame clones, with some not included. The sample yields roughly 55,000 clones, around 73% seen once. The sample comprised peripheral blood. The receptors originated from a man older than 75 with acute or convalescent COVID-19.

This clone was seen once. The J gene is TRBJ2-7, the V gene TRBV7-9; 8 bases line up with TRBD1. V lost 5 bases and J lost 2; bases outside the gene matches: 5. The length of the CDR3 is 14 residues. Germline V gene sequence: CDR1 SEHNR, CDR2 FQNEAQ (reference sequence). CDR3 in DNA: TGTGCCAGCAGCAACCCAGGGGGCCCCTACGAGCAGTACTTC. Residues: CASSNPGGPYEQYF.

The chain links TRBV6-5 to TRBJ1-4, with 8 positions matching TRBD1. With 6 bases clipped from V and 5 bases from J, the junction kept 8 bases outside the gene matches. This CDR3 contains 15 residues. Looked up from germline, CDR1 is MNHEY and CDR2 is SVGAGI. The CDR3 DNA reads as TGTGCCAGCAGACCCAGGGGGCGCGGGAATGAAAAACTGTTTTTT. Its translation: CASRPRGRGNEKLFF.

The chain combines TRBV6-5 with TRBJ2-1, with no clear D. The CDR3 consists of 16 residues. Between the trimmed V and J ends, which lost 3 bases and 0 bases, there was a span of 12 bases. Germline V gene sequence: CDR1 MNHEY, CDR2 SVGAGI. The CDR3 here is CASSYQASSSYNEQFF. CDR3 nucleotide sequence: TGTGCCAGCAGTTATCAGGCTTCAAGCTCCTACAATGAGCAGTTCTTC.

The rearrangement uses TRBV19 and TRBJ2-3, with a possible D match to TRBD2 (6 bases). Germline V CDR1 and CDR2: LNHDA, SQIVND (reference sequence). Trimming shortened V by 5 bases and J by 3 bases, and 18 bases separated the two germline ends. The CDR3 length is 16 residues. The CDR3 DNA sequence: TGTGCCAGTAGTCCCGAGCGGGCGGGGCGGACAGATACGCAGTATTTT. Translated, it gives CASSPERAGRTDTQYF.

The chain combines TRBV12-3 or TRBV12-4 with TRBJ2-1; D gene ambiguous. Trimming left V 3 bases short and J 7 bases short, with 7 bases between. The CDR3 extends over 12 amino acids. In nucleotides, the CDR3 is TGTGCCAGCAGTTTTTCGAGAAATGAGCAGTTCTTC. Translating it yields CASSFSRNEQFF.

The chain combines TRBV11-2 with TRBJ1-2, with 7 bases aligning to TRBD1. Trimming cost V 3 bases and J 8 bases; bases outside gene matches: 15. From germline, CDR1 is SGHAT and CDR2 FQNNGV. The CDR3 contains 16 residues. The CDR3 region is CASSLDRLSISGGYTF. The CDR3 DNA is TGTGCCAGCAGCTTGGACAGGCTATCGATTTCGGGGGGCTACACCTTC.

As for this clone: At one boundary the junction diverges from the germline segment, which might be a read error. This chain's CDR3 is CASSLGGLAGYNEQFF. The CDR3 DNA is TGTGCTAGCAGCTTAGGAGGACTAGCGGGCTACAATGAGCAGTTCTTC. V gene TRBV7-7 combines with J gene TRBJ2-1; 11 bases match TRBD2. CDR3 length equals 16 residues. Looked up from germline, CDR1 is SSHAT and CDR2 is FNYEAQ (reference sequence).

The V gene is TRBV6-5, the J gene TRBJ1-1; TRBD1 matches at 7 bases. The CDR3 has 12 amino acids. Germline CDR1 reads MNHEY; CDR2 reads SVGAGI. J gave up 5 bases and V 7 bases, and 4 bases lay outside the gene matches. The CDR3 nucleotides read TGTGCCAGCAACAGGGGCCGGACTGAAGCTTTCTTT. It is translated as CASNRGRTEAFF.

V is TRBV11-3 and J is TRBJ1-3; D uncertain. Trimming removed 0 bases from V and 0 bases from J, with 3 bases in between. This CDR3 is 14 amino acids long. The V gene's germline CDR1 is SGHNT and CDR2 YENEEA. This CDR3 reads CASSLDLSGNTIYF. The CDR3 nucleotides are TGTGCCAGCAGCTTAGATCTCTCTGGAAACACCATATATTTT.

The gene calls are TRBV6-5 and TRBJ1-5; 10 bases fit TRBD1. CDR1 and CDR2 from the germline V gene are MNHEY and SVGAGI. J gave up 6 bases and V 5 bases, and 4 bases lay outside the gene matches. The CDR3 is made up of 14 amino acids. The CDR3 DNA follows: TGTGCCAGCAGTATCGGGACAGGGGTTCAGCCCCAGCATTTT. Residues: CASSIGTGVQPQHF.

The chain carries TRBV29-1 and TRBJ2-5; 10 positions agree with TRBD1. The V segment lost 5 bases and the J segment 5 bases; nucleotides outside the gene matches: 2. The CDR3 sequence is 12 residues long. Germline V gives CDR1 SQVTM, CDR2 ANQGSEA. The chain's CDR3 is CSVKDRGETQYF. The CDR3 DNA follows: TGCAGCGTTAAGGACAGGGGGGAGACCCAGTACTTC. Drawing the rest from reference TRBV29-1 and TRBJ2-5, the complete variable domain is SAVISQKPSRDICQRGTSLTIQCQVDSQVTMMFWYRQQPGQSLTLIATANQGSEATYESGFVIDKFPISRPNLTFSTLTVSNMSPEDSSIYLCSVKDRGETQYFGPGTRLLVL.

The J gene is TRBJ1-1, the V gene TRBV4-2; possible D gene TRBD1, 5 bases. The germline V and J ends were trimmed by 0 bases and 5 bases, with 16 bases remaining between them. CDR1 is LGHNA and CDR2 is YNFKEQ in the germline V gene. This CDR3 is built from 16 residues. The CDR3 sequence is CASSQERRGVETEAFF. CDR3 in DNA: TGTGCCAGCAGCCAAGAACGTAGGGGCGTTGAGACTGAAGCTTTCTTT.

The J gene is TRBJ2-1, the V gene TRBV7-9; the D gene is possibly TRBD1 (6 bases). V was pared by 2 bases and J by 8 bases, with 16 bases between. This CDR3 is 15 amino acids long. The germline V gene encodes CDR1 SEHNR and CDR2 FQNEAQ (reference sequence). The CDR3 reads CASSLPNQGRDEQFF. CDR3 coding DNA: TGTGCCAGCAGCTTACCCAACCAGGGGAGAGATGAGCAGTTCTTC.